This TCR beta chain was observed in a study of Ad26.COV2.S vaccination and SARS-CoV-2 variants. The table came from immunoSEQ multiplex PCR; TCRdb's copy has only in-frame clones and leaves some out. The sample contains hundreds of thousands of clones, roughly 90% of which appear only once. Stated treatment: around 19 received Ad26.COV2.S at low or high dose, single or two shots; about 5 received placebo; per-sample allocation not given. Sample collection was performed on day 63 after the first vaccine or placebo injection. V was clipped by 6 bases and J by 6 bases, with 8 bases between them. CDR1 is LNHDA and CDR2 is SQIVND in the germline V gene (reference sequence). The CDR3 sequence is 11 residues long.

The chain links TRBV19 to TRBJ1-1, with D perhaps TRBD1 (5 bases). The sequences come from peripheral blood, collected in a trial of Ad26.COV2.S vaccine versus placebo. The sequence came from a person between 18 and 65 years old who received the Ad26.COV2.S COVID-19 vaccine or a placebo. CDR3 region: CASRWGAEAFF. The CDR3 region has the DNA TGTGCCAGTAGATGGGGCGCTGAAGCTTTCTTT.